These 14 T cell receptor beta chains came from one sample sequenced in a study of cytomegalovirus exposure and HLA in healthy donors. PCR involved 60 Vbeta and 13 Jbeta primers. Method: immunoSEQ multiplex PCR; TCRdb's copy keeps in-frame clones and lacks some. The data hold approximately 95,000 clones, with approximately 81% observed a single time. The material sequenced was PBMCs. Receptors were obtained from a woman in her thirties or forties in good health and CMV-seropositive.

This chain joins TRBV5-1 and TRBJ2-7; 9 bases are shared with TRBD1. Germline-derived CDR1 and CDR2 are SGHRS and YFSETQ. This CDR3 has 14 residues. Trimming removed 10 bases from V and 5 bases from J; junction bases left unmatched: 13. The CDR3 region has the DNA TGCGCCTCCCCCGACCGGGACAGGGCAAACGAGCAGTACTTC. This codes for CASPDRDRANEQYF.

With respect to this clone: At the DNA level, this CDR3 is encoded by other sequences in the same sample as well. CDR3 sequence: CASSSGQVDYGYTF. CDR3 coding DNA: TGTGCCAGCAGTAGTGGACAGGTTGACTATGGCTACACCTTC. The gene calls are TRBV6-1 and TRBJ1-2; 7 bases agree with TRBD1. The V gene end was trimmed by 5 bases and the J gene end by 3 bases; junction bases not matched to a gene: 6. Looked up from germline, CDR1 is MNHNS and CDR2 is SASEGT. The CDR3 has 14 residues.

V usage is TRBV5-1 and J usage is TRBJ2-7, with TRBD2 identical over 15 bases. The junction had 10 bases not matched to a gene; V was cut back by 4 bases and J by 2 bases. This CDR3 spans 18 amino acids. The V gene's germline CDR1 is SGHRS and CDR2 YFSETQ. The CDR3, as DNA: TGCGCCAGCAGCACCATGGGACTAGCGGGAGGACGCCCCTACGAGCAGTACTTC. This codes for CASSTMGLAGGRPYEQYF.

The genes are TRBV11-3 and TRBJ2-1; perhaps TRBD2 as D (5 bases). This CDR3 spans 14 amino acids. Germline CDR1 and CDR2: SGHNT and YENEEA. V lost 1 base, J lost 9 bases, and 13 bases lay in between. The CDR3 DNA reads as TGTGCCAGCAGCTTAGGATATCTAGCTGCTGAGCAGTTCTTC. It is translated as CASSLGYLAAEQFF.

This clone was observed a few times. Other DNA sequences in this sample translate to the same CDR3. The chain couples TRBV29-1 to TRBJ2-7; the D is unclear. The V gene lost 4 bases and the J gene lost 3 bases, with 7 bases spanning the gap. The germline V gene has CDR1 SQVTM and CDR2 ANQGSEA. The CDR3 loop spans 11 amino acids. CDR3 region: CSVGGFYEQYF. CDR3 in DNA: TGCAGCGTTGGAGGTTTCTACGAGCAGTACTTC.

The V gene is TRBV6-1, the J gene TRBJ2-7, with TRBD2 as a possible D gene (6 bases). The germline V gene encodes CDR1 MNHNS and CDR2 SASEGT. CDR3 length: 15 residues. V shed 3 bases and J shed 2 bases, with 14 bases lying between them. The CDR3 here is CASSDGTGAPYEQYF. The CDR3 DNA reads TGTGCCAGCAGTGATGGCACGGGAGCCCCCTACGAGCAGTACTTC.

This clone was detected once. The chain is built from TRBV28 and TRBJ2-1, with TRBD1 as a possible D gene (5 bases). Trimming stripped 2 bases from V and 6 bases from J, with 14 bases between. This CDR3 spans 15 amino acids. The germline gives CDR1 MDHEN, CDR2 SYDVKM. In nucleotides, the CDR3 is TGTGCCAGCAGTTTAACTGGGGCTCAGAGCAATGAGCAGTTCTTC. Its translation is CASSLTGAQSNEQFF.

The chain employs TRBV2 and TRBJ2-7; perhaps TRBD2 as D (7 bases). Germline lookup yields CDR1 SNHLY and CDR2 FYNNEI. The CDR3 consists of 15 residues. Trimming stripped 4 bases from V and 4 bases from J, with 17 bases between. The CDR3 here is CASSGSGGPRYEQYF. The CDR3 DNA reads as TGTGCCAGCAGTGGGTCCGGGGGGCCCCGGTACGAGCAGTACTTC.

Of note for this clone: An end of the junction does not agree with germline; a read error may underlie this. This chain uses TRBV6-9 with TRBJ2-2, with D perhaps TRBD2 (5 bases). The V gene's germline CDR1 is MNHGY and CDR2 SVAAGI. The length of the CDR3 is 13 residues. The CDR3 region has the DNA TGTGCCAGCAGTTCAAATTCCGACGGGGAGCTGCTTTTT. As protein: CASSSNSDGELLF.

This chain uses TRBV9 with TRBJ1-2; TRBD1 matches 7 bases. This CDR3 is built from 14 residues. Germline CDR1 SGDLS, CDR2 YYNGEE. The J segment lost 5 bases and the V segment lost 3 bases, leaving 7 bases of the junction unmatched. DNA of the CDR3: TGTGCCAGCAGCGCCCGGACAGGCACGTATGGCTACACCTTC. This sequence encodes CASSARTGTYGYTF.

The chain is built from TRBV27 and TRBJ2-1; tentatively, D is TRBD1 (6 bases). Germline values: CDR1 MNHEY, CDR2 SMNVEV (reference sequence). Trimming removed 6 bases from V and 4 bases from J, with 16 bases in between. The CDR3 runs to 15 residues. CDR3 sequence: CASSLGARGYNEQFF. The CDR3 coding sequence is TGTGCCAGCAGCTTGGGGGCCCGGGGATACAATGAGCAGTTCTTC.

The chain couples TRBV5-1 to TRBJ2-1; D remains unclear. The CDR3 loop spans 15 amino acids. The ends were cut back, 4 bases at V and 1 base at J, with 12 bases in the middle. Germline CDR1 reads SGHRS; CDR2 reads YFSETQ. For the CDR3, the DNA is TGCGCCAGCAGCCCCGAGAGGCGATCCTACAATGAGCAGTTCTTC. It specifies CASSPERRSYNEQFF.

This clone showed up just once. The chain combines TRBV4-1 with TRBJ1-3; tentative D call: TRBD1 (6 bases). Between the trimmed V and J ends, which lost 4 bases and 3 bases, there was a span of 10 bases. CDR1 is MGHRA and CDR2 is YSYEKL in the germline V gene. The CDR3 length is 14 residues. In DNA, the CDR3 is TGCGCCAGCAGCCTCCGGACAGATGGAAACACCATATATTTT. Protein: CASSLRTDGNTIYF.

This clone was detected only once. The rearrangement uses TRBV5-4 and TRBJ2-1, with a weak D call TRBD2 (5 bases). V was clipped by 0 bases and J by 7 bases, with 17 bases between them. The CDR3 runs 16 residues. Germline CDR1 reads SGHNT; CDR2 reads YYREEE (reference sequence). As DNA, the CDR3 is TGTGCCAGCAGCTTGGATTCTCCCACTGAGGGAAATGAGCAGTTCTTC. Protein product: CASSLDSPTEGNEQFF.